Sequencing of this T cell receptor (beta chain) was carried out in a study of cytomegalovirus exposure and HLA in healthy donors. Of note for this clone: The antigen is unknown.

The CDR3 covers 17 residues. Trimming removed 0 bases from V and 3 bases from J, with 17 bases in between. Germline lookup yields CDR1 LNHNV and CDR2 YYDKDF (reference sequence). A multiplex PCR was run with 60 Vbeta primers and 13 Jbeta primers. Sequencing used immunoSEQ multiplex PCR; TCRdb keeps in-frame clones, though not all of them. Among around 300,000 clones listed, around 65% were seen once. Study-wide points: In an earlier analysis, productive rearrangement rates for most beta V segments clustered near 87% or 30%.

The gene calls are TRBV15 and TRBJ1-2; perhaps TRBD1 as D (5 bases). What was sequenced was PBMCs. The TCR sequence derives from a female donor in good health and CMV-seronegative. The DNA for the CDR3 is TGTGCCACCAGCAGAGAAGATAACACCAGGGCTTACTATGGCTACACCTTC. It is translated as CATSREDNTRAYYGYTF.